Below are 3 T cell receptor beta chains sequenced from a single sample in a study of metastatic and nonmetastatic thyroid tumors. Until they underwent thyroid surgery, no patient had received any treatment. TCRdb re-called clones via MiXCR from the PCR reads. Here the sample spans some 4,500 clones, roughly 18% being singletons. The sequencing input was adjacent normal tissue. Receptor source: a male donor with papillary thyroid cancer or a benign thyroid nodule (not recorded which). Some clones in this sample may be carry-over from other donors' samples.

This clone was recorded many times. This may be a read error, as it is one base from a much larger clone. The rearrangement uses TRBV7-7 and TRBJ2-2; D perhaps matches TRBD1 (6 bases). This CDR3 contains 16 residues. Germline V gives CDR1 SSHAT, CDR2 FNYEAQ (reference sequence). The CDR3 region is CASSLTGLSATGELFF. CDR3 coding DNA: TGTGCTAGCAGTCTCACAGGGCTTTCAGCCACCGGGGAGCTGTTTTTT.

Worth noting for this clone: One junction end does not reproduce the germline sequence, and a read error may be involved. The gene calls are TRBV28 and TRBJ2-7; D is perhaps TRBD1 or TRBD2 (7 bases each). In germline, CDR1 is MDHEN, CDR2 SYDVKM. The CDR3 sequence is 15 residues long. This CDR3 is CASSPQGGSSCEQYF. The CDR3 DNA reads TGTGCCAGCAGTCCCCAGGGGGGGAGCTCCTGCGAGCAGTACTTC.

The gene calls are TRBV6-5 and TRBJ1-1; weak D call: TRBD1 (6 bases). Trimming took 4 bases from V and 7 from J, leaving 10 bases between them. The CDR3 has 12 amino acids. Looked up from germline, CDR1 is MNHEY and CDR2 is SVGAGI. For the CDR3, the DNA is TGTGCCAGCAGTTCAGGACAGATTGAAGCTTTCTTT. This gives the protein CASSSGQIEAFF.